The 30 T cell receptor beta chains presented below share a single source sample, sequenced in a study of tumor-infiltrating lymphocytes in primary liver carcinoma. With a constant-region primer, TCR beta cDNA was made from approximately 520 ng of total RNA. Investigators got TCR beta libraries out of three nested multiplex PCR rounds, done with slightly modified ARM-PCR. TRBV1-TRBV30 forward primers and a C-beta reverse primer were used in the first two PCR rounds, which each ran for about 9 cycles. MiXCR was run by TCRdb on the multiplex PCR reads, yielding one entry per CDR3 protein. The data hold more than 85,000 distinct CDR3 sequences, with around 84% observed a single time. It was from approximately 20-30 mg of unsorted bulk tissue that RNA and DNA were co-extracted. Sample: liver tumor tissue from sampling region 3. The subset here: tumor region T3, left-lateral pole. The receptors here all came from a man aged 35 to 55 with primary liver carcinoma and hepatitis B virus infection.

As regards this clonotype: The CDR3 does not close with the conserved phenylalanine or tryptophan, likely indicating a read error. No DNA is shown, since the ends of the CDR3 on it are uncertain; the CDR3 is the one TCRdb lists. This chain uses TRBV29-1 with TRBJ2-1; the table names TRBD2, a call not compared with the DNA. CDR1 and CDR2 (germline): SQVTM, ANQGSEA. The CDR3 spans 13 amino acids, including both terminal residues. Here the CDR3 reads CSGAGLRDNEQSC.

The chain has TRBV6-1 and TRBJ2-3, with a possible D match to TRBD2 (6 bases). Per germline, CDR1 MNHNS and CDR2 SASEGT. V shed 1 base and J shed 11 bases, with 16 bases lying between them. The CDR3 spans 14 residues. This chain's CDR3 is CASSEGLGSDVQYF. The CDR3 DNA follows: TGTGCCAGCAGTGAAGGACTAGGGTCAGATGTGCAGTATTTT.

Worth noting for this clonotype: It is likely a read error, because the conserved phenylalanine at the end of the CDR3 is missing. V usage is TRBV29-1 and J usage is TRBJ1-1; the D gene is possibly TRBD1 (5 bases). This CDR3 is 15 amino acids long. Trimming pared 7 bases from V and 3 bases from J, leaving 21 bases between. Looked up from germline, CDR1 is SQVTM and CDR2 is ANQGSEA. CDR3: CSGGPGWGMDTEAFL. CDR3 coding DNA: TGCAGCGGTGGACCGGGTTGGGGGATGGACACTGAAGCTTTCTTG.

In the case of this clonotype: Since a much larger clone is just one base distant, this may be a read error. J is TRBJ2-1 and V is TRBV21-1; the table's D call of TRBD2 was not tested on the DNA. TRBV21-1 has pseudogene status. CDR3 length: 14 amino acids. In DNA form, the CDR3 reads TGTGCCAGCAAAACTAGCGGGATGGAGAATGAGCAGTTCTTC. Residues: CASKTSGMENEQFF.

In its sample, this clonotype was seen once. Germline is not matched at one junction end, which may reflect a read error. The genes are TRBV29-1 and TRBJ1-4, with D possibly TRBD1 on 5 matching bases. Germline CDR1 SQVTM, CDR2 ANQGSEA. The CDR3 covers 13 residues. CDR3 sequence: CGVEMVNQGKLFF. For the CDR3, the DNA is TGCGGCGTTGAAATGGTAAATCAGGGAAAACTGTTTTTT. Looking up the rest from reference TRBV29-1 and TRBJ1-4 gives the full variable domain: SAVISQKPSRDICQRGTSLTIQCQVDSQVTMMFWYRQQPGQSLTLIATANQGSEATYESGFVIDKFPISRPNLTFSTLTVSNMSPEDSSIYLCGVEMVNQGKLFFGSGTQLSVL.

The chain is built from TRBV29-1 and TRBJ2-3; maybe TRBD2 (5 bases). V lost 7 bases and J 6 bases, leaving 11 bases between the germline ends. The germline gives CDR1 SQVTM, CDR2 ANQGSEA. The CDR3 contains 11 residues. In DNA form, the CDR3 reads TGCAGCGGAGCTAGCAGGGATACGCAGTATTTT. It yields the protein CSGASRDTQYF.

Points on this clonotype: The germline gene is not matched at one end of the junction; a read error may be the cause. The CDR3 is CANSTSGGRSYEQYF. The CDR3 nucleotides are TGCGCCAACAGCACATCAGGGGGACGGTCCTACGAGCAGTACTTC. This chain connects TRBV5-1 to TRBJ2-7, with TRBD1 matching 7 bases. The V gene's germline CDR1 is SGHRS and CDR2 YFSETQ. The CDR3 extends over 15 amino acids.

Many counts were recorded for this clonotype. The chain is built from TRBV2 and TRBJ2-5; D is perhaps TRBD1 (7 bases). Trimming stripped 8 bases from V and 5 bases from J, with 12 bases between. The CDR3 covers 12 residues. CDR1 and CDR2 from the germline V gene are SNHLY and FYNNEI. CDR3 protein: CASATGRETQYF. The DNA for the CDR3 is TGTGCCAGCGCGACAGGGAGGGAGACCCAGTACTTC.

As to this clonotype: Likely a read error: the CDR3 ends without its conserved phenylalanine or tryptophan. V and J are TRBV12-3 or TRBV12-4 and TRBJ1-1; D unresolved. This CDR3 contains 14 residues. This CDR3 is CASSSADGNTEAFI. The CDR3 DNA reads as TGTGCCAGCAGTTCGGCAGACGGGAACACTGAGGCTTTCATT.

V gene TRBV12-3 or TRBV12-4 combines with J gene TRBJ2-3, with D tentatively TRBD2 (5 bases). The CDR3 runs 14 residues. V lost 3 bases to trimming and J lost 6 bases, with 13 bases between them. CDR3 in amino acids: CASSFTEGEDTQYF. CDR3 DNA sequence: TGTGCCAGCAGTTTCACAGAGGGTGAGGATACGCAGTATTTT.

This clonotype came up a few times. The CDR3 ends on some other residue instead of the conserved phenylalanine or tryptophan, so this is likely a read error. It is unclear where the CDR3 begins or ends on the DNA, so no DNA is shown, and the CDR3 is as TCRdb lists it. The CDR3 sequence: CATKDPGGADVEFL. The chain carries TRBV24-1 and TRBJ2-1; the D call in the table, TRBD1, was not verified against the DNA. Germline CDR1 is KGHDR and CDR2 is SFDVKD. The CDR3 spans 14 amino acids, including both terminal residues.

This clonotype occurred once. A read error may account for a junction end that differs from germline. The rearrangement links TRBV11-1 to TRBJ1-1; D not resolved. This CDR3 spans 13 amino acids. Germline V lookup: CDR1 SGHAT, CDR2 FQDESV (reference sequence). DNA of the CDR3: TGTGCCAGCAGCTTAGACCTGAACGCTGAAGCTTTATTT. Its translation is CASSLDLNAEALF.

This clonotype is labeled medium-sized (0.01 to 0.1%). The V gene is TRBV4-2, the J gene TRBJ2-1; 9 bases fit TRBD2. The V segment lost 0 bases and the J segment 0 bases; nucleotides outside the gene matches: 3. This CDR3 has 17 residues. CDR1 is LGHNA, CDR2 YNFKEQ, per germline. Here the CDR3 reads CASSQEVAGASYNEQFF. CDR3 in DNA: TGTGCCAGCAGCCAAGAGGTAGCGGGGGCCTCCTACAATGAGCAGTTCTTC.

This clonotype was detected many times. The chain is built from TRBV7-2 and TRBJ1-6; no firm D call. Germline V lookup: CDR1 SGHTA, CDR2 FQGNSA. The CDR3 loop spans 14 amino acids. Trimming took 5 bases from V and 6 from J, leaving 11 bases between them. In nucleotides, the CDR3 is TGTGCCAGCAGCCAACAGCTTGCTAATTCACCCCTCCACTTT. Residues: CASSQQLANSPLHF.

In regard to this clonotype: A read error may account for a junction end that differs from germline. CDR3 loop: CVSSTLAGGNSGANVLTF. In DNA form, the CDR3 reads TGTGTCAGCAGTACCCTAGCGGGAGGGAACTCTGGGGCCAACGTCCTGACCTTC. This chain uses TRBV6-2 or TRBV6-3 with TRBJ2-6; TRBD2 matches 12 bases. Germline CDR1 reads MNHEY; CDR2 reads SVGEGT. The CDR3 totals 18 residues.

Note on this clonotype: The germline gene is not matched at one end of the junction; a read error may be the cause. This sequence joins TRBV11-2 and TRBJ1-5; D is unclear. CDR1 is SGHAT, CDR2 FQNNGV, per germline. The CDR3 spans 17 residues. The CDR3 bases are TGTGCCATCAGCTTAGTAGTGGTAAGAGGAAGCGATCAGCCCCAGCATTTT. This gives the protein CAISLVVVRGSDQPQHF. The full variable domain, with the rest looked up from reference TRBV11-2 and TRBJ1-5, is EAGVAQSPRYKIIEKRQSVAFWCNPISGHATLYWYQQILGQGPKLLIQFQNNGVVDDSQLPKDRFSAERLKGVDSTLKIQPAKLEDSAVYLCAISLVVVRGSDQPQHFGDGTRLSIL.

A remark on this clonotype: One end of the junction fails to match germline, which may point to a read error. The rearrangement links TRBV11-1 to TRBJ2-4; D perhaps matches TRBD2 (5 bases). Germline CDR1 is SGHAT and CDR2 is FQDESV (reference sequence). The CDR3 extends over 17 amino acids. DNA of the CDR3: TGTGCCAGCAGTTTTCCGGGGATTAGCGAGACCAAAATCATTCAGTACTTC. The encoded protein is CASSFPGISETKIIQYF.

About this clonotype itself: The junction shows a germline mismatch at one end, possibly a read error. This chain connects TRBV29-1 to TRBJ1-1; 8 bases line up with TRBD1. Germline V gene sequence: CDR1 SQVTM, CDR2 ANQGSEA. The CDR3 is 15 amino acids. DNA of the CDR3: TGCAACGTTGCAGGGGGCTGGGAGACGAACACTGAAGCTTTCTTT. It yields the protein CNVAGGWETNTEAFF.

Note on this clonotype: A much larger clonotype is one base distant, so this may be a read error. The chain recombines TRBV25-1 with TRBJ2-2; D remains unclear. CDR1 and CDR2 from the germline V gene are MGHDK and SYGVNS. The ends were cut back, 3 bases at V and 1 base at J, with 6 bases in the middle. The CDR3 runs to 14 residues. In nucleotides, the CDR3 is TGTGCCAGCAGTGACCTTGGGAACACCGGGGAGCTGTTTTTT. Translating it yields CASSDLGNTGELFF.

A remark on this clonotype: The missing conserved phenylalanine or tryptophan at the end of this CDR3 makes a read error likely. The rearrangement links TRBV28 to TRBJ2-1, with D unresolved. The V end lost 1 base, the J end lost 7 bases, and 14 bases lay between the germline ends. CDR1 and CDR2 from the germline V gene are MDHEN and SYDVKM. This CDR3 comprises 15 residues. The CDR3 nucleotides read TGTGCCAGCAGTTTATCGGACCGGGTGGGGAATGAGCAGTTCGTC. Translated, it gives CASSLSDRVGNEQFV.

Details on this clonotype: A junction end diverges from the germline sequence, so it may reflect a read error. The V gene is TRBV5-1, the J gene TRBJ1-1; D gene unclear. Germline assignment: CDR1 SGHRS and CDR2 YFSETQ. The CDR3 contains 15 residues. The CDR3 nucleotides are TGCGCCAGCAGTATGCAGAGAGGGATGAACACTGATGCTTTCTTT. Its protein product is CASSMQRGMNTDAFF.

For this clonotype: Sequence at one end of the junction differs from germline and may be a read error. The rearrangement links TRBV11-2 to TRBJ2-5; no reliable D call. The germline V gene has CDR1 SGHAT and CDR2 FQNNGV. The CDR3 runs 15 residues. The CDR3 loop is CVSSPRSAPVMTQYF. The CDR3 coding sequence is TGTGTCAGCAGCCCCCGGTCAGCCCCAGTGATGACCCAGTACTTC.

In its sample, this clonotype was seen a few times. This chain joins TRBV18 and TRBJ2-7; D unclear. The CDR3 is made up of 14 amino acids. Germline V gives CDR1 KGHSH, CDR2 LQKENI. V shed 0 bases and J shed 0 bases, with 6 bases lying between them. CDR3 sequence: CASSPPSASYEQYF. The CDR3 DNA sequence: TGTGCCAGCTCACCACCATCTGCCTCCTACGAGCAGTACTTC. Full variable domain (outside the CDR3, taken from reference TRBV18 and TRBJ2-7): NAGVMQNPRHLVRRRGQEARLRCSPMKGHSHVYWYRQLPEEGLKFMVYLQKENIIDESGMPKERFSAEFPKEGPSILRIQQVVRGDSAAYFCASSPPSASYEQYFGPGTRLTVT.

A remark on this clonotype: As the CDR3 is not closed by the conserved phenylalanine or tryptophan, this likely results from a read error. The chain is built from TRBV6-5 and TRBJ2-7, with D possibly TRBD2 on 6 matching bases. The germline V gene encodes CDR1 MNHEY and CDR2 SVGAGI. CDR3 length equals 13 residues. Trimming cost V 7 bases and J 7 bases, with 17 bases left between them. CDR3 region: CASTVTAGLEQYY. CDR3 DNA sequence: TGTGCCAGCACCGTAACGGCGGGACTGGAGCAGTACTAC.

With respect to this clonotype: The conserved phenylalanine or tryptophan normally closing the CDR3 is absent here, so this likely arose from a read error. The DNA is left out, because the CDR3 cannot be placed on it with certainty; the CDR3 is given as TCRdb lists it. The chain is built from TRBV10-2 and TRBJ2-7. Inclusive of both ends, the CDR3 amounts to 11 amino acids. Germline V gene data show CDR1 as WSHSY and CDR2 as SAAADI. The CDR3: CASRHFGEQYI.

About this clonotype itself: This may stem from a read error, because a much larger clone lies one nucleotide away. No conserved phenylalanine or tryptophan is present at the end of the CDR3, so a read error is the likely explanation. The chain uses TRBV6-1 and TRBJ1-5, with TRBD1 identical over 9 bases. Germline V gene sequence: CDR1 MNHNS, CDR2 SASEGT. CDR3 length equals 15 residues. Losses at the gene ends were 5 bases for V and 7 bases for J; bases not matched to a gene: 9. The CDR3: CASSNVDRGGQPQHL. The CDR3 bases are TGTGCCAGCAGTAACGTGGACAGGGGAGGCCAGCCCCAGCATCTT.

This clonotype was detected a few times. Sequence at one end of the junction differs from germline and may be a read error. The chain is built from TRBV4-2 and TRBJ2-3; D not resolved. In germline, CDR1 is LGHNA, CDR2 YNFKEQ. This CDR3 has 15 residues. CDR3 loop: CTSSLRGQSTDTQYF. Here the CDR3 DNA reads TGTACCAGCAGCCTAAGAGGCCAGAGCACAGATACGCAGTATTTT.

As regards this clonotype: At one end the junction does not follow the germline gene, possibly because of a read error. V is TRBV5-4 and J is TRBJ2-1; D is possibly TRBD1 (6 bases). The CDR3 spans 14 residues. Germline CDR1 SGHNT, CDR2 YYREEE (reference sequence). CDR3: CDSSLKDSHNEQFF. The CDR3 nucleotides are TGTGACAGCAGCCTTAAGGACAGCCACAATGAGCAGTTCTTC. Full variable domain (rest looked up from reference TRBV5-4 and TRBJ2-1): ETGVTQSPTHLIKTRGQQVTLRCSSQSGHNTVSWYQQALGQGPQFIFQYYREEENGRGNFPPRFSGLQFPNYSSELNVNALELDDSALYLCDSSLKDSHNEQFFGPGTRLTVL.

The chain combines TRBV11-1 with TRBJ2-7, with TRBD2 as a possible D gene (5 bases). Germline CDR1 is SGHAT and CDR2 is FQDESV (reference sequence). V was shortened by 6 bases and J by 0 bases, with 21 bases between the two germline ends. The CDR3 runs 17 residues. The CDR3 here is CASRLWPAGECSYEQYF. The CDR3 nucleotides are TGTGCCAGCAGGTTATGGCCGGCGGGTGAATGCTCCTACGAGCAGTACTTC.

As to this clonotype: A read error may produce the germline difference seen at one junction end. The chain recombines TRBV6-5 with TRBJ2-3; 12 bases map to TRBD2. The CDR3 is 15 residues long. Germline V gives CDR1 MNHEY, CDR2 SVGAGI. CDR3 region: CASNPGLAGTDTHYF. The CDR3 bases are TGTGCTAGCAACCCAGGACTAGCGGGAACAGATACACATTATTTT.